The 9 T cell receptor beta chains listed next were all sequenced from one sample in a study of CD4 T cells in relation to SARS-CoV-2 and coronaviruses. The repertoire was sequenced with immunoSEQ multiplex PCR; TCRdb's copy has only in-frame clones and lacks some. The table lists some 60,000 clones, 90% to 95% of them singletons. Sequences were obtained from naive CD4+ T cells from PBMCs. Subset given: naive CD4+ T cells isolated by negative enrichment. Receptor source: an adult with COVID-19.

The rearrangement joins TRBV2 to TRBJ1-1, with D uncertain. CDR1 is SNHLY and CDR2 is FYNNEI in the germline V gene. The CDR3 has 11 residues. V was clipped by 5 bases and J by 0 bases, with 1 base between them. This CDR3 reads CASSLNTEAFF. In DNA, the CDR3 is TGTGCCAGCAGTCTGAACACTGAAGCTTTCTTT.

The chain is built from TRBV4-1 and TRBJ2-3; 7 bases are shared with TRBD2. The trim removed 6 bases at V and 0 bases at J, leaving 9 bases unmatched. The germline gives CDR1 MGHRA, CDR2 YSYEKL. This CDR3 contains 16 residues. The CDR3: CASRNQAGPSTDTQYF. In nucleotides, the CDR3 is TGCGCCAGCAGGAATCAAGCGGGGCCTAGCACAGATACGCAGTATTTT.

The V gene is TRBV4-1, the J gene TRBJ2-7; 14 nucleotides agree with TRBD2. The trim removed 2 bases at V and 5 bases at J, leaving 5 bases unmatched. CDR3 size: 16 residues. CDR1 and CDR2 from the germline V gene are MGHRA and YSYEKL. CDR3 sequence (DNA): TGCGCCAGCAGCCAACCGACTAGCGGGAGGGCCCACGAGCAGTACTTC. The encoded protein is CASSQPTSGRAHEQYF.

In nucleotides, the CDR3 is TGTGCCATCAGTGAGCGGAGAGCGGGAGGGACCTACAATGAGCAGTTCTTC. Translating it yields CAISERRAGGTYNEQFF. V gene TRBV10-3 combines with J gene TRBJ2-1, with 10 nucleotides matching TRBD2. V shed 2 bases and J 2 bases; nucleotides not matched to a gene: 6. The CDR3 totals 17 residues. Germline-derived CDR1 and CDR2 are ENHRY and SYGVKD.

The chain has TRBV28 and TRBJ1-2; D is possibly TRBD1 (5 bases). The V end lost 5 bases, the J end lost 0 bases, and 19 bases lay between the germline ends. The CDR3 runs 17 residues. Looked up from germline, CDR1 is MDHEN and CDR2 is SYDVKM. This CDR3 is CASSLPVGAGTNYGYTF. DNA for the CDR3: TGTGCCAGCAGTCTTCCTGTCGGGGCCGGAACTAACTATGGCTACACCTTC.

This clone was recorded once. This chain links TRBV10-1 with TRBJ2-7; TRBD1 matches at 7 bases. This CDR3 is built from 14 residues. From germline, CDR1 is WNHNN and CDR2 SYGVQD (reference sequence). Losses at the gene ends were 5 bases for V and 5 bases for J; bases not matched to a gene: 9. In nucleotides, the CDR3 is TGCGCCAGCAGTTCCGCACAGGGGTTCCACGAGCAGTACTTC. Encoded protein: CASSSAQGFHEQYF.

This chain connects TRBV5-5 to TRBJ2-1; TRBD2 is a possible D gene (6 bases). Germline CDR1 reads SGHKS; CDR2 reads YYEKEE (reference sequence). V was pared by 1 base and J by 5 bases, with 13 bases between. This CDR3 comprises 15 residues. Here the CDR3 DNA reads TGTGCCAGCAGCTTGCGCGGTGGGGGGAACAATGAGCAGTTCTTC. Its translation is CASSLRGGGNNEQFF.

J is TRBJ2-4 and V is TRBV19, with 7 bases identical to TRBD1. V dropped 7 bases and J dropped 7; count of bases not matched to a gene: 4. The CDR3 runs to 12 residues. CDR1 is LNHDA, CDR2 SQIVND, per germline (reference sequence). The CDR3 loop is CASTTGFNIQYF. CDR3 DNA: TGTGCCAGTACGACAGGGTTTAACATTCAGTACTTC.

The rearrangement joins TRBV5-4 to TRBJ2-2, with a tentative D call TRBD2 (6 bases). The CDR3 spans 15 residues. Trimming took off 0 bases at V and 6 bases at J, with 12 bases between the two ends. CDR1 and CDR2 from the germline V gene are SGHNT and YYREEE (reference sequence). The CDR3 loop is CASSLGLGRPGELFF. DNA of the CDR3: TGTGCCAGCAGCTTGGGACTAGGGAGGCCCGGGGAGCTGTTTTTT. Full variable domain (missing parts from reference TRBV5-4 and TRBJ2-2): ETGVTQSPTHLIKTRGQQVTLRCSSQSGHNTVSWYQQALGQGPQFIFQYYREEENGRGNFPPRFSGLQFPNYSSELNVNALELDDSALYLCASSLGLGRPGELFFGEGSRLTVL.